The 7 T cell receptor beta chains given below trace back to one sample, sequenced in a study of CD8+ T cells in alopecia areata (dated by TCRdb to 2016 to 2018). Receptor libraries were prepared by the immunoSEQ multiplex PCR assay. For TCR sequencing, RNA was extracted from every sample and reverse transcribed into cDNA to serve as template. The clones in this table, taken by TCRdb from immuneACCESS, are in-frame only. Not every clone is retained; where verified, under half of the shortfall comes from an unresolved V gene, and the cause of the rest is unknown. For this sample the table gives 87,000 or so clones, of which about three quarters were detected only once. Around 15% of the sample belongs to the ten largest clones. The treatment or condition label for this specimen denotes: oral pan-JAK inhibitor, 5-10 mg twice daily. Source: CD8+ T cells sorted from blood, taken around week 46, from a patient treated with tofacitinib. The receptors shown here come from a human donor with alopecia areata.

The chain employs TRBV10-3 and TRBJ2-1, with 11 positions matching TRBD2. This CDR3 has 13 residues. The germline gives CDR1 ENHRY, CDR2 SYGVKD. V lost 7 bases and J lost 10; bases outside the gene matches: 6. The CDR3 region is CAITPGLAEEQFF. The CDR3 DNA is TGTGCCATCACCCCGGGACTAGCGGAAGAGCAGTTCTTC.

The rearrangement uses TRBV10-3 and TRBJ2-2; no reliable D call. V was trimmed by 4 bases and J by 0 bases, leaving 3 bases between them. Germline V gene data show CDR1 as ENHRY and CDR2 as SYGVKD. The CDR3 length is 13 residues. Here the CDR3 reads CAISAPNTGELFF. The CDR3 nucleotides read TGTGCCATCAGTGCCCCGAACACCGGGGAGCTGTTTTTT.

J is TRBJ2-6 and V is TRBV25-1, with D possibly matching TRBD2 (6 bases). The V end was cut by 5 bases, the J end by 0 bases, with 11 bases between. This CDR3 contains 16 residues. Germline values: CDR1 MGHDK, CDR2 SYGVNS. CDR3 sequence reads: CASSRGWGSGANVLTF. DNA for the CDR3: TGTGCCAGCAGTCGGGGGTGGGGCTCTGGGGCCAACGTCCTGACTTTC.

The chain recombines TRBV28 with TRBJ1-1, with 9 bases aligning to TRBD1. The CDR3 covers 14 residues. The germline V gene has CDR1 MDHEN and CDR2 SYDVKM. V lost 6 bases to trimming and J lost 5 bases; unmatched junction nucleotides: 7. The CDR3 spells CASSPGTGKTEAFF. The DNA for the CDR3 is TGTGCCAGCAGCCCCGGGACAGGGAAAACTGAAGCTTTCTTT.

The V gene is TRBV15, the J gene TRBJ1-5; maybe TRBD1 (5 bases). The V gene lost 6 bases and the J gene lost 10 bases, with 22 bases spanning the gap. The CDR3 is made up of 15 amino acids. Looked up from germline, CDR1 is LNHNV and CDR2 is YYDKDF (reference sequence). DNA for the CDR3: TGTGCCACCAGTCAGGGTAGGGGACCGATGAATCCCCAGCATTTT. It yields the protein CATSQGRGPMNPQHF.

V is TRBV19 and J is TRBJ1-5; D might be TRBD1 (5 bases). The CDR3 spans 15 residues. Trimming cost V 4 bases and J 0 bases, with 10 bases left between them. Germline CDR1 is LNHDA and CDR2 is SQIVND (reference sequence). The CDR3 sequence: CASSTWDGSNQPQHF. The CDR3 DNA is TGTGCCAGTAGTACTTGGGACGGTAGCAATCAGCCCCAGCATTTT.

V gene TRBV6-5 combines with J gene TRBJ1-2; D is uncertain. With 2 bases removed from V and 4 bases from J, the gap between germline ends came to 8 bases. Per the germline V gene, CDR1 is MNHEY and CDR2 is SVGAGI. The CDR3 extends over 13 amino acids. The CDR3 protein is CASSYGGFYGYTF. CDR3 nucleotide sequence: TGTGCCAGCAGTTACGGAGGGTTCTATGGCTACACCTTC.